This T cell receptor beta chain emerged from a study of shared clonotypes between healthy human individuals. The CDR3 is 15 residues long. Germline-derived CDR1 and CDR2 are SGHTA and FQGNSA. Trimming removed 5 bases at V and 2 bases at J, with 15 bases between. TCRdb keeps only in-frame clones here, not all; method: immunoSEQ multiplex PCR. The sample includes about 2.4 million clones, roughly nine tenths of them seen just once. Sequenced sample: naive CD4+ T cells sorted from blood. The subset denotes: CD45RA+ positively selected. This receptor was obtained from a man aged 18 to 30 in good health. The V gene is TRBV7-2, the J gene TRBJ1-1; the D gene is possibly TRBD1 (5 bases). The chain's CDR3 is CASSRGGLGNTEAFF. The CDR3 DNA is TGTGCCAGCAGCAGGGGAGGGCTGGGTAACACTGAAGCTTTCTTT.